The TCR beta chain under discussion was sequenced for a study of CD8 T cells in Susac syndrome. Per the germline V gene, CDR1 is MNHEY and CDR2 is SVGEGT. Deletions cut 11 bases from V and 0 bases from J, with 17 bases between. The CDR3 has 15 residues. The healthy controls were matched to patients by age and sex. RNA was extracted with the RNeasy kit, and a quantity of roughly 0.5 to 1 ug was reverse transcribed using random hexamers. TCR beta CDR3 was amplified by immunoSEQ multiplex PCR. This amplification extended across 54 Vbeta and 13 Jbeta segments. Each CDR3 protein gets one entry after TCRdb re-called the immunoSEQ multiplex PCR reads with MiXCR. The sample has about 210,000 distinct CDR3 sequences, approximately 93% seen once.

This sequence was found in a human donor in good health. The chain uses TRBV6-2 or TRBV6-3 and TRBJ2-4; D possibly corresponds to TRBD2 (5 bases). Sequencing was carried out using CD4+ T cells from PBMCs. The CDR3 is CASAISGIAKNIQYF. The DNA of the CDR3 is TGTGCCTCCGCCATCAGCGGAATAGCCAAAAACATTCAGTACTTC.